These T cell receptor beta chains were read from a single sample in a study of blood T cells in healthy people across ages. MiXCR was run by TCRdb on the 5' RACE reads, yielding one entry per CDR3 protein. The table shows hundreds of thousands of distinct CDR3 sequences, with more than 35% occurring only once. The sequencing sample was made of blood. The receptors here all came from an elderly man in good health. The CDR3 runs from the conserved cysteine through the conserved F or W. The order of the fields is V gene, D gene, clone size, J gene, CDR3 protein, CDR3 DNA. A D gene is named only where the DNA matches it firmly. Clone size appears in some rows only: once, few, many, or a class for an expanded clone.

TRBV20-1	NA	NA	TRBJ2-6	CSASGGHSGANVLTF	TGCAGTGCTAGCGGGGGCCACTCTGGGGCCAACGTCCTGACTTTC
TRBV28	TRBD1	few	TRBJ2-5	CASHDYRGPQETQYF	TGTGCCAGCCACGACTACAGGGGGCCCCAAGAGACCCAGTACTTC
TRBV7-2	TRBD1	NA	TRBJ1-2	CASSLAPNRGNYGYTF	TGTGCCAGCAGCTTAGCCCCTAACAGGGGTAACTATGGCTACACCTTC
TRBV12-3/TRBV12-4	TRBD2	many	TRBJ2-1	CASRDLAGSYNEQFF	TGTGCCAGCAGGGACCTAGCGGGCTCCTACAATGAGCAGTTCTTC
TRBV7-2	NA	NA	TRBJ2-5	CASSGGAHNGQYF	TGTGCCAGCAGCGGCGGGGCCCACAATGGGCAGTACTTC
TRBV3-1	NA	NA	TRBJ2-7	CASSPPHGTLYEQYF	TGTGCCAGCAGTCCCCCCCACGGGACGCTATACGAGCAGTACTTC
TRBV9	TRBD1	NA	TRBJ2-7	CASSAQNGQGGEQYF	TGTGCCAGCAGCGCGCAAAACGGACAGGGAGGCGAGCAGTACTTC
TRBV7-3	TRBD2	NA	TRBJ2-1	CASRLAGGMNEQFF	TGTGCCAGTCGACTAGCGGGAGGGATGAATGAGCAGTTCTTC
TRBV10-3	TRBD2	NA	TRBJ2-1	CAISTQLAGGGYNEQFF	TGTGCCATCAGCACACAATTAGCGGGAGGGGGTTACAATGAGCAGTTCTTC
TRBV6-1	NA	once	TRBJ2-1	CASIQQGNEQFF	TGTGCCAGCATCCAGCAAGGGAATGAGCAGTTCTTC
TRBV6-2/TRBV6-3	NA	NA	TRBJ2-1	CASSNDGSSYNEQFF	TGTGCCAGCAGTAACGACGGTAGCTCCTACAATGAGCAGTTCTTC
TRBV7-2	NA	few	TRBJ1-3	CASSWRGRGNTIYF	TGTGCCAGCAGCTGGCGGGGCCGGGGAAACACCATATATTTT
TRBV29-1	TRBD2	NA	TRBJ2-5	CSVETSGRLIETQYF	TGCAGCGTTGAGACTAGCGGGAGGCTTATTGAGACCCAGTACTTC
TRBV28	NA	few	TRBJ2-1	CASSSPGTYSYNEQFF	TGTGCCAGCAGCTCGCCCGGGACTTACTCCTACAATGAGCAGTTCTTC
TRBV5-1	TRBD1	many	TRBJ1-4	CASSRTGGNEKLFF	TGCGCCAGCAGCCGGACAGGGGGAAATGAAAAACTGTTTTTT
TRBV20-1	TRBD1	NA	TRBJ2-5	CSARATTGASQYF	TGCAGTGCTAGAGCAACGACAGGGGCGTCGCAGTACTTC
TRBV12-3/TRBV12-4	TRBD2	few	TRBJ2-7	CASSSSEGRDEQYF	TGTGCCAGCAGTTCCTCAGAGGGGAGGGACGAGCAGTACTTC
TRBV20-1	NA	NA	TRBJ2-3	CSALTDNTDTQYF	TGCAGTGCCCTGACCGATAACACAGATACGCAGTATTTT
TRBV5-1	TRBD2	few	TRBJ2-1	CASSGGGLYNEQFF	TGCGCCAGCAGCGGGGGGGGTCTTTACAATGAGCAGTTCTTC
TRBV6-2/TRBV6-3	TRBD2	NA	TRBJ2-1	CASSYSLTGKFLAGGENGNEQFF	TGTGCCAGCAGTTACTCTTTAACAGGGAAGTTCCTAGCGGGAGGTGAAAACGGCAATGAGCAGTTCTTC
TRBV15	NA	many	TRBJ2-1	CATSRDWNEQFF	TGTGCCACCAGCAGAGACTGGAATGAGCAGTTCTTC
TRBV20-1	TRBD1	few	TRBJ1-6	CSASIPGQPNSPLHF	TGCAGTGCTAGTATACCGGGACAGCCAAATTCACCCCTCCACTTT
TRBV20-1	NA	NA	TRBJ2-1	CKCSVRALYNEQFF	TGCAAGTGTAGCGTGAGGGCCTTGTACAATGAGCAGTTCTTC
TRBV18	NA	NA	TRBJ2-6	CASSPRVGISGANVLTF	TGTGCCAGCTCACCACGAGTAGGGATCTCTGGGGCCAACGTCCTGACTTTC
TRBV15	NA	NA	TRBJ2-1	CATSRASTQETQFF	TGTGCCACCAGCAGAGCCTCTACCCAAGAGACCCAGTTCTTC
TRBV12-3/TRBV12-4	TRBD2	few	TRBJ2-3	CASSSAGGPADTQYF	TGTGCCAGCAGTTCAGCGGGAGGGCCTGCAGATACGCAGTATTTT
TRBV28	TRBD1	few	TRBJ2-7	CASSLTGGGGEQYF	TGTGCCAGCAGTTTGACAGGGGGGGGAGGCGAGCAGTACTTC
TRBV24-1	TRBD1	few	TRBJ2-1	CATSGPSRTGDVNEQFF	TGTGCCACCAGTGGTCCAAGTCGGACAGGGGACGTCAATGAGCAGTTCTTC
TRBV27	NA	few	TRBJ2-5	CASSERWQETQYF	TGTGCCAGCTCCGAGCGGTGGCAAGAGACCCAGTACTTC
TRBV3-1	NA	NA	TRBJ1-2	CASSSRGRRQDYGYTF	TGTGCCAGCAGCTCCCGGGGAAGGAGGCAGGACTATGGCTACACCTTC
TRBV9	NA	few	TRBJ2-5	CASSVNTGNNEQYF	TGTGCCAGCAGCGTAAACACTGGTAACAATGAGCAGTACTTC
TRBV28	NA	once	TRBJ1-5	CASSPNPRSSSNQPQHF	TGTGCCAGCAGTCCCAACCCCAGGTCGTCAAGCAATCAGCCCCAGCATTTT
TRBV11-2	TRBD2	NA	TRBJ2-3	CASSSLGAGGHDTQYF	TGTGCCAGCAGCTCGCTGGGAGCGGGAGGCCATGATACGCAGTATTTT
TRBV12-3/TRBV12-4	NA	NA	TRBJ1-1	CASSLRVGVMNTEAFF	TGTGCCAGCAGTTTGCGGGTTGGGGTCATGAACACTGAAGCTTTCTTT
TRBV7-9	NA	few	TRBJ2-7	CASSGSGYEQYF	TGTGCCAGCAGCGGCTCGGGGTACGAGCAGTACTTC
TRBV25-1	TRBD2	NA	TRBJ2-5	CASSVGWEGRKETQYF	TGTGCCAGCAGTGTAGGGTGGGAGGGCCGGAAAGAGACCCAGTACTTC
TRBV29-1	TRBD1	many	TRBJ2-7	CSVRGTGTTYEQYF	TGCAGCGTACGAGGGACAGGAACTACCTACGAGCAGTACTTC
TRBV5-1	NA	once	TRBJ1-4	CASSPDGVKEKLFF	TGCGCCAGCAGCCCTGACGGGGTGAAGGAAAAACTGTTTTTT
TRBV9	TRBD2	NA	TRBJ2-7	CASSVDPAGGDNEQYF	TGTGCCAGCAGCGTAGACCCAGCGGGAGGGGACAATGAGCAGTACTTC
TRBV20-1	NA	once	TRBJ1-2	CSARDGGYTF	TGCAGTGCCAGGGACGGGGGCTACACCTTC
TRBV20-1	TRBD2	NA	TRBJ2-1	CSARVAGMQFF	TGCAGTGCTAGAGTAGCGGGTATGCAGTTCTTC